These T cell receptor beta chains were read from a single sample in a study of CD4 T cells in relation to SARS-CoV-2 and coronaviruses. No antigens are known for them. Data came from immunoSEQ multiplex PCR; TCRdb stores just in-frame clones and leaves some out. The sample contains some 45,000 clones, about 80% of which appear only once. Sequenced material: naive CD4+ T cells from PBMCs, cultured in vitro. These TCRs come from an adult with COVID-19. Both conserved end residues are part of each CDR3. D genes are given only for firm matches. For some rows the clone size is stated as once, few or many, or as a class when expanded; others skip it.

CDR3nt | CDR3aa | v_gene | abundance | d_gene | j_gene
TGTGCCTGGAGTGCCAGAGGCACTGAAGCTTTCTTT | CAWSARGTEAFF | TRBV30 | NA | NA | TRBJ1-1
TGTGCCAGCAAGGCAGGGGGCTCCTACGAGCAGTACTTC | CASKAGGSYEQYF | TRBV3-1/TRBV3-2 | NA | TRBD1 | TRBJ2-7
TGTGCCAGCAGCTTCGACAGCCTATATAATTCACCCCTCCACTTT | CASSFDSLYNSPLHF | TRBV5-5 | few | NA | TRBJ1-6
TGTGCCAGCAGCCCACGCCCTGATAGGAACGAGCAGTACTTC | CASSPRPDRNEQYF | TRBV9 | once | NA | TRBJ2-7
TGTGCCACCAGCAGATTAAGCGGGGGGCTCGGCGAGCAGTACTTC | CATSRLSGGLGEQYF | TRBV15 | NA | TRBD2 | TRBJ2-7
TGTGCCAGCGGGACTAGCGGGACCTACGAGCAGTACTTC | CASGTSGTYEQYF | TRBV7-9 | NA | TRBD2 | TRBJ2-7
TGTGCCAGCAGTGAAGGGGGGACAGGAGTCATGAACACTGAAGCTTTCTTT | CASSEGGTGVMNTEAFF | TRBV2 | NA | TRBD1 | TRBJ1-1
TGCAGCGTTGAAATGGTTGGACGGACGAGCTCCTACAATGAGCAGTTCTTC | CSVEMVGRTSSYNEQFF | TRBV29-1 | NA | NA | TRBJ2-1
TGCGCCAGCAGCAAGGGGGACAGACACTACGAGCAGTACTTC | CASSKGDRHYEQYF | TRBV4-1 | NA | TRBD1 | TRBJ2-7
TGTGCCAGCAGTTTAGCAGGGCCAAGATTGAGCAATCAGCCCCAGCATTTT | CASSLAGPRLSNQPQHF | TRBV27 | NA | NA | TRBJ1-5
TGCGCCAGCAGCCCCTTATCTGGGATCCAAGAGACCCAGTACTTC | CASSPLSGIQETQYF | TRBV5-1 | NA | NA | TRBJ2-5
TGTGCCAGCAGCCAAGATGGGAATTCACCCCTCCACTTT | CASSQDGNSPLHF | TRBV3-1/TRBV3-2 | NA | NA | TRBJ1-6
TGTGCCAGCAGCCAGCAAACCGGGACGGTCTACGAGCAGTACTTC | CASSQQTGTVYEQYF | TRBV4-2 | NA | NA | TRBJ2-7
TGTGCCAGCTCACCCCCCCAAGAGACCCAGTACTTC | CASSPPQETQYF | TRBV18 | once | NA | TRBJ2-5
TGTGCCACCAGAGAGAACACCGGGGAGCTGTTTTTT | CATRENTGELFF | TRBV24-1 | NA | NA | TRBJ2-2
TGTGCCTGGAACCCCCGGGGGACAGTATTATCCTACGAGCAGTACTTC | CAWNPRGTVLSYEQYF | TRBV30 | NA | NA | TRBJ2-7
TGTGCCATCAGTAACGTAGAGTCCTACGAGCAGTACTTC | CAISNVESYEQYF | TRBV10-3 | NA | NA | TRBJ2-7
TGCAGTGCTAGGGGGAACACTGAAGCTTTCTTT | CSARGNTEAFF | TRBV20-1 | NA | NA | TRBJ1-1
TGTGCCAGCAGTGCATACTACGAGCAGTACTTC | CASSAYYEQYF | TRBV2 | few | NA | TRBJ2-7
TGTGCCAGCAGCCTTCGGTGGGGTCACACTGAAGCTTTCTTT | CASSLRWGHTEAFF | TRBV7-2 | NA | NA | TRBJ1-1
TGTGCCAGCAGCCAAGAGCCCAGCTTCGAGCAGTACTTC | CASSQEPSFEQYF | TRBV4-2 | NA | NA | TRBJ2-7
TGTGCCAGCAGCCGTACTCCAGGGGCGGGCTACACCTTC | CASSRTPGAGYTF | TRBV3-1/TRBV3-2 | NA | NA | TRBJ1-2
TGTGCCAGCAGCTTACGGCCCATCCCGAACACCGGGGAGCTGTTTTTT | CASSLRPIPNTGELFF | TRBV7-6 | few | NA | TRBJ2-2
TGCGCCAGCAGCGCCGACAGGGAAACATCCTACGAGCAGTACTTC | CASSADRETSYEQYF | TRBV5-1 | NA | TRBD1 | TRBJ2-7
TGTGCCAGCAGTTTTTCAGGGGGCCCGAAACTGTTTTTT | CASSFSGGPKLFF | TRBV28 | NA | TRBD1 | TRBJ1-4
TGCGCCAGTCCGAACCCCCGGGACAGGGGAGAAAAACTGTTTTTT | CASPNPRDRGEKLFF | TRBV23-1 | NA | TRBD1 | TRBJ1-4
TGTGCCAGCAGTTTAAGGGGGGGCATCTACGAGCAGTACTTC | CASSLRGGIYEQYF | TRBV28 | NA | NA | TRBJ2-7
TGTGCCACCAGTGGCCCTGGCAGCCAAGAGACCCAGTACTTC | CATSGPGSQETQYF | TRBV24-1 | NA | NA | TRBJ2-5
TGTGCCAGCAGTACCTCTGGAGCGGGGGGTCAAGAGACCCAGTACTTC | CASSTSGAGGQETQYF | TRBV6-2/TRBV6-3 | NA | TRBD2 | TRBJ2-5
TGCGCCAGCAGCCAAGAAGGACAGGGTCTCTCCTACGAGCAGTACTTC | CASSQEGQGLSYEQYF | TRBV4-1 | NA | TRBD1 | TRBJ2-7
TGTGCCAGCAGCTTAGCCGCAGGGAATGGGGCCAACGTCCTGACTTTC | CASSLAAGNGANVLTF | TRBV7-8 | NA | NA | TRBJ2-6
TGTGCCAGCAACCACGAGCGGGAGGGCGTCCCAGATACGCAGTATTTT | CASNHEREGVPDTQYF | TRBV2 | NA | TRBD2 | TRBJ2-3
TGTGCCAGCAGTTACGACACGAGCTCCTACGAGCAGTACTTC | CASSYDTSSYEQYF | TRBV6-2/TRBV6-3 | NA | NA | TRBJ2-7
TGTGCCAGCCTTTCCGGGGGAAGGGTCTACGAGCAGTACTTC | CASLSGGRVYEQYF | TRBV6-4 | NA | NA | TRBJ2-7
TGTGCCAGCAGTTTCAGACACACGAACACTGAAGCTTTCTTT | CASSFRHTNTEAFF | TRBV6-5 | NA | NA | TRBJ1-1
TGCGCCAGCAGCTCGTCACTAGCGGGGGCGATCTACGAGCAGTACTTC | CASSSSLAGAIYEQYF | TRBV5-1 | NA | TRBD2 | TRBJ2-7
TGTGCCATCACCGGGACAGGGTATAGCAATCAGCCCCAGCATTTT | CAITGTGYSNQPQHF | TRBV10-3 | NA | TRBD1 | TRBJ1-5
TGTGCCAGTAGTGTAAGATTTGCAACTAATGAAAAACTGTTTTTT | CASSVRFATNEKLFF | TRBV19 | NA | NA | TRBJ1-4
TGCGCCAGCAGCTTGGCCCCGGACAGGGTTGTAGACGGCTACACCTTC | CASSLAPDRVVDGYTF | TRBV5-1 | few | TRBD1 | TRBJ1-2
TGTGCCACCCGGCAGGGTGCCGGGGAGCTGTTTTTT | CATRQGAGELFF | TRBV24-1 | NA | NA | TRBJ2-2
TGTGCCAGCAGTGGACAGGGGAGCTACGAGCAGTACTTC | CASSGQGSYEQYF | TRBV9 | NA | TRBD1 | TRBJ2-7
TGTGCCAGCAGTTTAGTCCTCCAAAGCTACGAGCAGTACTTC | CASSLVLQSYEQYF | TRBV28 | NA | NA | TRBJ2-7
TGTGCCAGCAGCTCCTCGGGGGGGTACAATGAGCAGTTCTTC | CASSSSGGYNEQFF | TRBV7-3 | NA | TRBD2 | TRBJ2-1
TGTGCCAGCAGCAACCCGAGGACTAGCGGGAGGGCGGGGACCCAGTACTTC | CASSNPRTSGRAGTQYF | TRBV21-1 | NA | NA | TRBJ2-5
TGCGCCAGCAGCTTGGTTAGCGGGTTTAGCACAGATACGCAGTATTTT | CASSLVSGFSTDTQYF | TRBV5-1 | NA | TRBD2 | TRBJ2-3
TGCGCCAGCAGCCAAGAAGGGGTTTCGGGATACGAGCAGTACTTC | CASSQEGVSGYEQYF | TRBV4-1 | NA | NA | TRBJ2-7
TGTGCCAGCAGCTTACTCGGGAGGGACATCGGGGAGCTGTTTTTT | CASSLLGRDIGELFF | TRBV7-2 | NA | TRBD2 | TRBJ2-2
TGTGCCAGCAGCTTAGGCCAGACTAGCGGGTGGTCCTACAATGAGCAGTTCTTC | CASSLGQTSGWSYNEQFF | TRBV7-9 | few | TRBD2 | TRBJ2-1
TGTGCCAGCCAACAGGGAGGGTACGGCACTGAAGCTTTCTTT | CASQQGGYGTEAFF | TRBV18 | few | NA | TRBJ1-1